A selection of T cell receptor beta chains follows, all from one sample in a study of CXCR3-negative and CXCR3-positive naive CD8 T cells. Following a re-call of the 5' RACE reads, TCRdb has one entry per CDR3 protein and lacks DNA. The table for this sample gives over 80,000 distinct CDR3 sequences. Material: naive CXCR3- CD8+ T cells from blood. The receptors originated from a human donor in good health. Some clones in this sample may be carry-over from other donors' samples. CDR3s include the opening cysteine and the closing phenylalanine or tryptophan.

v_gene	j_gene	len	CDR3aa
TRBV29-1	TRBJ2-1	13	CSAGLVTYNEQFF
TRBV21-1	TRBJ1-3	17	CASSKDREQGSVNTIYF
TRBV12-3/TRBV12-4	TRBJ2-7	12	CASSVDGTEQYF
TRBV11-2	TRBJ2-1	21	CASGFGVPGLAGVGAYNEQFF
TRBV6-5	TRBJ2-2	13	CASSWTGPGELFF
TRBV7-3	TRBJ2-3	15	CASSPTGGSTDTQYF
TRBV5-1	TRBJ2-7	14	CASRDGPTSYELYF
TRBV4-1	TRBJ2-1	14	CASSHGIGNNEQFF
TRBV29-1	TRBJ2-7	13	CSVDTGRLFEQYF
TRBV15	TRBJ2-5	13	CATSSRRIETQYF
TRBV14	TRBJ2-7	14	CASSQDHNFYEQYF
TRBV10-3	TRBJ2-7	16	CATGGGTGKIFDEQYF
TRBV5-5	TRBJ1-6	16	CASSLAAGEVNSPLHF
TRBV28	TRBJ2-6	13	CASTRSGANVLTF
TRBV6-1	TRBJ2-3	16	CASSEAASGSQDTQYF
TRBV3-2	TRBJ2-1	16	CASSQELAGAANEQFF
TRBV4-3	TRBJ1-1	15	CASSQDRGMNTEAFF
TRBV27	TRBJ1-5	17	CASSFIWGLDSNQPQHF
TRBV29-1	TRBJ2-2	12	CSVGWTAGELFF